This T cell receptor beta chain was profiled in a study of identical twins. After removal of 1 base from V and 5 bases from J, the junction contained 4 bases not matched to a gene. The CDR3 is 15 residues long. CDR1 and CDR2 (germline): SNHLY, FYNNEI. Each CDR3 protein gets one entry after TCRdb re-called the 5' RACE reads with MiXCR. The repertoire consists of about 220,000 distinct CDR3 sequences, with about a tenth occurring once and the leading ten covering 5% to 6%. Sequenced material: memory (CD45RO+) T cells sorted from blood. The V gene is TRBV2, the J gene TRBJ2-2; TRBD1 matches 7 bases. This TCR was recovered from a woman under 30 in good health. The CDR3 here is CASSEGQGKTGELFF. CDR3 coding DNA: TGTGCCAGCAGTGAAGGACAGGGAAAGACCGGGGAGCTGTTTTTT. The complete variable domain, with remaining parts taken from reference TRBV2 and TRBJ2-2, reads EPEVTQTPSHQVTQMGQEVILRCVPISNHLYFYWYRQILGQKVEFLVSFYNNEISEKSEIFDDQFSVERPDGSNFTLKIRSTKLEDSAMYFCASSEGQGKTGELFFGEGSRLTVL.